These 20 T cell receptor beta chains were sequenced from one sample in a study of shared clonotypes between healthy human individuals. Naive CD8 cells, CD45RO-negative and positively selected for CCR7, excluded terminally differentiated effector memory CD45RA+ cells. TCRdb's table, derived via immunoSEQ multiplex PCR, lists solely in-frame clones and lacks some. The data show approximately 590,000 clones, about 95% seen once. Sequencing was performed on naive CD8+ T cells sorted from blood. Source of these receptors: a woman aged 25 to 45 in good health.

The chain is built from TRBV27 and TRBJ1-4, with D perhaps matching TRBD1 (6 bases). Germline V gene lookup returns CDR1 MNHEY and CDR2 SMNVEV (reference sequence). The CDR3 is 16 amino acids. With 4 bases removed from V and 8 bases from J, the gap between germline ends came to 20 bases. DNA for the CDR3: TGTGCCAGCAGTTGGACAGCGAGGACGGTCGGCGAAAAACTGTTTTTT. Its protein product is CASSWTARTVGEKLFF. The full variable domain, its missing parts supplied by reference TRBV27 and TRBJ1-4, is EAQVTQNPRYLITVTGKKLTVTCSQNMNHEYMSWYRQDPGLGLRQIYYSMNVEVTDKGDVPEGYKVSRKEKRNFPLILESPSPNQTSLYFCASSWTARTVGEKLFFGSGTQLSVL.

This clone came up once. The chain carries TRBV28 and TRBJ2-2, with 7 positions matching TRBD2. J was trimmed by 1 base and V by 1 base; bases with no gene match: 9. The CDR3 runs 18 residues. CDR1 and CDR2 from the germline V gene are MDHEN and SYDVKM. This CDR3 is CASSLYGLAEKNTGELFF. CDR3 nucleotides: TGTGCCAGCAGTTTATATGGGCTAGCGGAGAAGAACACCGGGGAGCTGTTTTTT.

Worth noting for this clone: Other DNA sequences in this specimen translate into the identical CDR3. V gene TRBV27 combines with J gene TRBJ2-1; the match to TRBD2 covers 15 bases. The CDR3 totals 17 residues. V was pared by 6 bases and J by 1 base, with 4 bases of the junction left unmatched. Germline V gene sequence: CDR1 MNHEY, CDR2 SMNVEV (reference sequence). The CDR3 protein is CASSIGLAGGSYNEQFF. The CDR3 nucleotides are TGTGCCAGCAGCATTGGACTAGCGGGAGGGTCCTACAATGAGCAGTTCTTC.

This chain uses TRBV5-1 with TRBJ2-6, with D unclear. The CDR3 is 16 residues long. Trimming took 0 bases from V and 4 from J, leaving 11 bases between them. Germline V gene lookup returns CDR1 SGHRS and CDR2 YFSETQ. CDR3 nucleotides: TGCGCCAGCAGCTTGGCCACGGGTTACGGGGCCAACGTCCTGACTTTC. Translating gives CASSLATGYGANVLTF.

The CDR3 loop is CASSLSSGNPYEQYF. The CDR3, as DNA: TGTGCCAGCAGTTTATCATCAGGTAATCCCTACGAGCAGTACTTC. This chain joins TRBV28 and TRBJ2-7; D is undetermined. V lost 1 base, J lost 2 bases, and 12 bases lay in between. The CDR3 totals 15 residues. CDR1 and CDR2 from the germline V gene are MDHEN and SYDVKM.

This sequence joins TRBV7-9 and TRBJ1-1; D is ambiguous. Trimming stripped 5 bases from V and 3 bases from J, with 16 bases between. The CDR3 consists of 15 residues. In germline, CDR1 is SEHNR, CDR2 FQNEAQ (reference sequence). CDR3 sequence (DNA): TGTGCCAGCAGCCCCCTTGGTAGGGTTGACACTGAAGCTTTCTTT. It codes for CASSPLGRVDTEAFF.

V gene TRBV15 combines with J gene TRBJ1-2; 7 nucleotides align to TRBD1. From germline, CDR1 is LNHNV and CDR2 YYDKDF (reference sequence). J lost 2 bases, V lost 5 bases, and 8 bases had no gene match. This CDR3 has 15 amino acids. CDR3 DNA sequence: TGTGCCACCAGCCTTCAGGACAGGCCCAACTATGGCTACACCTTC. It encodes CATSLQDRPNYGYTF. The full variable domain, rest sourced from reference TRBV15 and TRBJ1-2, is DAMVIQNPRYQVTQFGKPVTLSCSQTLNHNVMYWYQQKSSQAPKLLFHYYDKDFNNEADTPDNFQSRRPNTSFCFLDIRSPGLGDTAMYLCATSLQDRPNYGYTFGSGTRLTVV.

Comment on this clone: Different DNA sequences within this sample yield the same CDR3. The CDR3 here is CASSQGTSGNNEQFF. CDR3 sequence (DNA): TGTGCCAGCAGTCAGGGGACTAGCGGGAACAATGAGCAGTTCTTC. This chain connects TRBV27 to TRBJ2-1, with 13 bases matching TRBD2. The trim removed 5 bases at V and 5 bases at J, leaving 3 bases unmatched. The germline gives CDR1 MNHEY, CDR2 SMNVEV (reference sequence). The CDR3 covers 15 residues.

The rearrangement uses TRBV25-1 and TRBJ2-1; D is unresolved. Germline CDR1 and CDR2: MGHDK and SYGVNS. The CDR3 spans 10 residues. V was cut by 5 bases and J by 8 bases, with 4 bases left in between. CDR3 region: CASSRYEQFF. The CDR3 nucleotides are TGTGCCAGCAGTAGGTATGAGCAGTTCTTC.

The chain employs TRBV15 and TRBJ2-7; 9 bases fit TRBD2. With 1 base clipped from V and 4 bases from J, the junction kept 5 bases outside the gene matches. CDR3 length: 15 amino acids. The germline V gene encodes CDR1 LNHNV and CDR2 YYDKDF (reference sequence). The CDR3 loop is CATSRVLAGRYEQYF. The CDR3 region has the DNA TGTGCCACCAGCAGAGTCCTAGCGGGAAGGTACGAGCAGTACTTC.

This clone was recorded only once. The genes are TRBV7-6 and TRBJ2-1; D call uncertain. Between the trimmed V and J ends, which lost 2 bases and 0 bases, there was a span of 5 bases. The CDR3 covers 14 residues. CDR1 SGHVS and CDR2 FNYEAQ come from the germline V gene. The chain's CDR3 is CASSLLSSYNEQFF. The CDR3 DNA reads TGTGCCAGCAGCTTATTAAGCTCCTACAATGAGCAGTTCTTC.

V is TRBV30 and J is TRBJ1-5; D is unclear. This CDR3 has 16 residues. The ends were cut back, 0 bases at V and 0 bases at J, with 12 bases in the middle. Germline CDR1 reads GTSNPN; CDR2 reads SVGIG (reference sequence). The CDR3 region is CAWSVSESHSNQPQHF. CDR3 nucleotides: TGTGCCTGGAGTGTAAGTGAGAGTCATAGCAATCAGCCCCAGCATTTT.

The CDR3 spells CASSLGRATGNTIYF. The CDR3 DNA is TGCGCCAGCAGCTTGGGCCGGGCAACTGGAAACACCATATATTTT. The V call is TRBV5-1, the J call TRBJ1-3; D unclear. The CDR3 is 15 amino acids. Germline CDR1 is SGHRS and CDR2 is YFSETQ. Trimming pared 0 bases from V and 2 bases from J, leaving 9 bases between.

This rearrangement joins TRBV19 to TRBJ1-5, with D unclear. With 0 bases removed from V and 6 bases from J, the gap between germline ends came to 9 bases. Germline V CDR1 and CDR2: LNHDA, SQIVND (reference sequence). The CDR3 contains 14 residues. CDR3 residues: CASSIDGESQPQHF. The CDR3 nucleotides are TGTGCCAGTAGTATAGATGGGGAATCTCAGCCCCAGCATTTT.

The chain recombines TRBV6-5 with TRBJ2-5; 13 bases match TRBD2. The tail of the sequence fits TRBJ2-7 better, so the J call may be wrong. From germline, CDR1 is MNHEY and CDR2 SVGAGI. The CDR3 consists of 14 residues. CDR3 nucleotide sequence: TGTGCCAGCAGTCCCGGACTAGCGGGAGACGAGCAGTACTTC. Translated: CASSPGLAGDEQYF.

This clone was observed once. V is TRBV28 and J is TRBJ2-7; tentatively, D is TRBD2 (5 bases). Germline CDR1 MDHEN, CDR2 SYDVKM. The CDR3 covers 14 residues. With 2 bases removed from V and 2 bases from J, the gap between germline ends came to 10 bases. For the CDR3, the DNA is TGTGCCAGCAGTTTAGAGGGATCTACCTACGAGCAGTACTTC. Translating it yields CASSLEGSTYEQYF.

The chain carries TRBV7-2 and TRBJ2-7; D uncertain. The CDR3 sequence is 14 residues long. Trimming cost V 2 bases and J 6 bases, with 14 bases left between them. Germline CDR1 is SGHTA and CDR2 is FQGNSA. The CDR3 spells CASSLITTDAEQYF. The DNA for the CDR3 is TGTGCCAGCAGCTTAATCACCACAGACGCCGAGCAGTACTTC.

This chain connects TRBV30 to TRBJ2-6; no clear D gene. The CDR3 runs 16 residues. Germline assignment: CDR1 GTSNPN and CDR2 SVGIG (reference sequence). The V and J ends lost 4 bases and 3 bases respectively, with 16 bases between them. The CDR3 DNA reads TGTGCCTGGAACCGACGCGCAACTCTTGGGGCCAACGTCCTGACTTTC. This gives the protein CAWNRRATLGANVLTF.

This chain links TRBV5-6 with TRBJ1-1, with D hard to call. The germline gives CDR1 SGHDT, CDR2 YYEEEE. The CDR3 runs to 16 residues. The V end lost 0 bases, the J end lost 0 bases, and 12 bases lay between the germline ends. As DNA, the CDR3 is TGTGCCAGCAGCTTGGCCGGAGAGGGCTTGAACACTGAAGCTTTCTTT. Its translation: CASSLAGEGLNTEAFF.

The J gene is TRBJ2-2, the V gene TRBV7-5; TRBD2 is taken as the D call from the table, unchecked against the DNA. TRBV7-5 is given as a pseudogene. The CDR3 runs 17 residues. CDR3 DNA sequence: TGTGTCAGAAGCTTAGCGAAAGAGCGGGATAACACCGGGGAGCTGTTTTTT. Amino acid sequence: CVRSLAKERDNTGELFF.